The subject of this entry is one TCR beta chain. This entry is derived from a study of immune characterization of retroperitoneal liposarcoma. J was trimmed by 5 bases and V by 5 bases; bases with no gene match: 10. The CDR3 totals 15 residues. Germline V gene sequence: CDR1 DFQATT, CDR2 SNEGSKA (reference sequence). TCRdb processed the PCR reads anew with MiXCR; each CDR3 protein has one entry. Altogether roughly 7,000 distinct CDR3 sequences are present, approximately 31% being singletons, with the ten largest covering about 42%. Sequenced sample: blood. V is TRBV20-1 and J is TRBJ2-1; TRBD2 aligns across 9 bases. The receptor was derived from a male donor with retroperitoneal liposarcoma. This chain's CDR3 is CSAPIGGGGDNEQFF. The CDR3 DNA sequence: TGCAGTGCTCCGATTGGGGGCGGGGGGGACAATGAGCAGTTCTTC.